This T cell receptor (beta chain) is drawn from a study of cytomegalovirus exposure and HLA in healthy donors. Turning to the study itself: Among the 398 genotyped donors, over 70% were placed in the Caucasian-associated ancestry cluster. Study conclusions and caveats: One cluster of highly shared sequence variants probably arose as a sequencing artifact. A later analysis linked a missense DCLRE1C variant to TCR beta V- and J-gene trimming.

60 Vbeta and 13 Jbeta primers were used in PCR. Some clones are missing from TCRdb's copy, which holds only in-frame ones; the method was immunoSEQ multiplex PCR. Here the sample spans some 110,000 clones, 9% to 10% being singletons. Worth noting for this clone: Its specificity is not known.

The CDR3 contains 15 residues. V was trimmed by 1 base and J by 7 bases, leaving 17 bases between them. CDR1 and CDR2 (germline): KGHSH, LQKENI. The genes are TRBV18 and TRBJ2-7, with D possibly TRBD1 on 6 matching bases. The sequence was collected from a man aged 25-40 years in good health and CMV-seronegative. Sequenced input: PBMCs. The CDR3 loop is CASSPQPRAGEEQYF. The CDR3 nucleotides read TGTGCCAGCTCACCACAGCCCCGCGCAGGGGAGGAGCAGTACTTC.